This entry describes one T cell receptor (beta chain). CDR3 length: 15 amino acids. Germline values: CDR1 SNHLY, CDR2 FYNNEI. Losses at the gene ends were 6 bases for V and 2 bases for J; bases not matched to a gene: 8. This sample was taken from a study of T cells in Graves' hyperthyroidism and ophthalmopathy. There were TCR beta CDR3 regions amplified from RNA transcripts. In the first-round RT-PCR of the TCR CDR3, the HTBI primer set was used. TCRdb redid the calling of the multiplex PCR reads with MiXCR, one entry per CDR3 protein. The table records hundreds of thousands of distinct CDR3 sequences, 38% of them present only once. Newly diagnosed hyperthyroidism patients aged 18 to 65 years had disease lasting under 2 months.

Sequenced sample: blood. The clonotype originates from a man between 18 and 35 years old with Graves' hyperthyroidism. The chain couples TRBV2 to TRBJ2-7; 9 bases agree with TRBD1. The CDR3 reads CASSSGQGRTYEQYF. The CDR3 region has the DNA TGTGCCAGCAGCTCCGGACAGGGGCGCACCTACGAGCAGTACTTC.